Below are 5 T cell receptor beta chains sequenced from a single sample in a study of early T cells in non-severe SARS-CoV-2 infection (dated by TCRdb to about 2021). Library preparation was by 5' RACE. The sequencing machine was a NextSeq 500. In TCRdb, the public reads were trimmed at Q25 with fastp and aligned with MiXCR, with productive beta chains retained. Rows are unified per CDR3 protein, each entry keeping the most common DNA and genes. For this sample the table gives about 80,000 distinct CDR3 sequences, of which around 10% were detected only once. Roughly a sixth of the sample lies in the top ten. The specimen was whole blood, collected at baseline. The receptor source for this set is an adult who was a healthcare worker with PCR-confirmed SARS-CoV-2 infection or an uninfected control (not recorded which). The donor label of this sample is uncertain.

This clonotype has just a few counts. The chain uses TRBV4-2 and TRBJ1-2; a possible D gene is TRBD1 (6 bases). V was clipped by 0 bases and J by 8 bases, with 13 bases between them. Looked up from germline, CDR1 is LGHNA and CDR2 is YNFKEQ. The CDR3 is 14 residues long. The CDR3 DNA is TGTGCCAGCAGCCAAGATCTGGGACAAGGAGGCTACACCTTC. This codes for CASSQDLGQGGYTF.

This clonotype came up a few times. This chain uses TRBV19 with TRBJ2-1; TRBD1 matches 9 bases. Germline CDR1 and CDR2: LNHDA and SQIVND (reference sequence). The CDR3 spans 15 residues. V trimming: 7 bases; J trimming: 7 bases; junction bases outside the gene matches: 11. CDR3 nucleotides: TGTGCCAGTACCCCCCTTGGACAGGGGTGGAATGAGCAGTTCTTC. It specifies CASTPLGQGWNEQFF. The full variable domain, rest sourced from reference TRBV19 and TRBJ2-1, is DGGITQSPKYLFRKEGQNVTLSCEQNLNHDAMYWYRQDPGQGLRLIYYSQIVNDFQKGDIAEGYSVSREKKESFPLTVTSAQKNPTAFYLCASTPLGQGWNEQFFGPGTRLTVL.

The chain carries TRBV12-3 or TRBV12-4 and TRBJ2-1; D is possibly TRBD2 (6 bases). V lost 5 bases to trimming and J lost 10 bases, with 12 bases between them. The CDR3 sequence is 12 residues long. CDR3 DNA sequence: TGTGCCAGCAGTCCGGCGGGGCAGGAGCAGTTCTTC. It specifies CASSPAGQEQFF.

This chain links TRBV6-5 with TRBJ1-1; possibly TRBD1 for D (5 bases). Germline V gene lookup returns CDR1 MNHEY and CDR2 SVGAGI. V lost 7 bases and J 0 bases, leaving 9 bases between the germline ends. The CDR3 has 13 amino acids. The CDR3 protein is CASKGQLNTEAFF. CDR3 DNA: TGTGCCAGCAAGGGGCAGCTGAACACTGAAGCTTTCTTT.

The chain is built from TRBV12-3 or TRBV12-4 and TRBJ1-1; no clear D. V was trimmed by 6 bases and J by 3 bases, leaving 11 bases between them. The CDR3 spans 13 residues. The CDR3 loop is CASSSQVDTEAFF. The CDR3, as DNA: TGTGCCAGCAGCTCCCAGGTTGACACTGAAGCTTTCTTT.